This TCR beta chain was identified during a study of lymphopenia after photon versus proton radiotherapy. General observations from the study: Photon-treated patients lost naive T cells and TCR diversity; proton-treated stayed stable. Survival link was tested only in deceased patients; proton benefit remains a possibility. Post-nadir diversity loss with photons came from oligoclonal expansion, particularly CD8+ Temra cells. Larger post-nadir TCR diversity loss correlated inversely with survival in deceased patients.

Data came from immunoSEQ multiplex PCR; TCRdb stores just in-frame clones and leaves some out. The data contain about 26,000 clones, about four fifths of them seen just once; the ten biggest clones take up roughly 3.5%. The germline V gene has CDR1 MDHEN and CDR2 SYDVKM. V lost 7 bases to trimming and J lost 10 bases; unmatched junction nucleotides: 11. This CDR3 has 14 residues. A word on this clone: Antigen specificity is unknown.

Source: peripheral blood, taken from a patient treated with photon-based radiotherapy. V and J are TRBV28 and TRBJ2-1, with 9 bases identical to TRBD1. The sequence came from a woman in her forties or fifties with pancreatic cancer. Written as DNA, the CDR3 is TGTGCCAGCATCTCGGACAGGGGATACCCCGAGCAGTTCTTC. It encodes CASISDRGYPEQFF.